The following is a TCR beta chain sequence with its context. The read halts 3 residues ahead of the CDR3 end, with the missing end drawn from the germline J gene. Clones were sequenced by immunoSEQ multiplex PCR, and TCRdb holds only the in-frame ones, with some missing. Its clone listing holds 20,000 to 30,000 clones. This sample stems from a study of T cells in women clearing cervical HPV infection. CDR1 and CDR2 (germline): SGHTA, FQGNSA. V was pared by 0 bases and J by 6 bases, with 7 bases between. The CDR3 consists of 13 residues. The J gene is TRBJ2-3, the V gene TRBV7-2; no reliable D call. The sequence derives from a woman between 18 and 70 years old with a cervical HPV16 infection that either progressed to CIN3+ or cleared (not recorded which). Sequenced material: blood buffy coat. CDR3 residues: CASSLAHGDTQYF. The part of the CDR3 DNA that was read is TGTGCCAGCAGCTTAGCGCACGGGGATACG.